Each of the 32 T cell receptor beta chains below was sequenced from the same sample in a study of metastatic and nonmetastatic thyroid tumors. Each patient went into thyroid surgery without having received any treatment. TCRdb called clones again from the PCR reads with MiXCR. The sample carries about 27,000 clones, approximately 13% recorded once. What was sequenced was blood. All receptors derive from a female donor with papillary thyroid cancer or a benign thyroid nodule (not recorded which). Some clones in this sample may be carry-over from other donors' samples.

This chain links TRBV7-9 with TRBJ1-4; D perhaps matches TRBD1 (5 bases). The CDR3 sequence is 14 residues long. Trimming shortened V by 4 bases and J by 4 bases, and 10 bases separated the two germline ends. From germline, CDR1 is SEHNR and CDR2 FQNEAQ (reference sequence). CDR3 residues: CASSSRQYNEKLFF. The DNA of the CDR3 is TGTGCCAGCAGCTCACGACAGTATAATGAAAAACTGTTTTTT.

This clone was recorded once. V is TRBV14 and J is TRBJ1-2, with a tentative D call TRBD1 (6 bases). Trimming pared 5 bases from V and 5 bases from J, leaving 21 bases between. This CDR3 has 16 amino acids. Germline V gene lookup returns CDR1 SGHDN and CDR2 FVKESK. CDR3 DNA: TGTGCCAGCAGCGCCAGGGGCCTTCAGGGGTGGTATGGCTACACCTTC. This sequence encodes CASSARGLQGWYGYTF.

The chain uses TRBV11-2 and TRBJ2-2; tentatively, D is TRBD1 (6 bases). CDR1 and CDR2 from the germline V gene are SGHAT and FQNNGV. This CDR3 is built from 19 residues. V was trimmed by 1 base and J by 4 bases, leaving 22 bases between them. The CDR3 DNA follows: TGTGCCAGCAGCTTAGGGATCGGTCGGACAGTCCTCTTCACCGGGGAGCTGTTTTTT. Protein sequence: CASSLGIGRTVLFTGELFF.

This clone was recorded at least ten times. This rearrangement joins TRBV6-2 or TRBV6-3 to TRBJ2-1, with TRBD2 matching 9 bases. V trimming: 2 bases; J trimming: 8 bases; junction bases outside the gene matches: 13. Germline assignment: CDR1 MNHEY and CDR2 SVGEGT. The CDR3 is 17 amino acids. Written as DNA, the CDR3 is TGTGCCAGCAGTTACCCCAGCGGAGTAGCGGGAGCCCATGAGCAGTTCTTC. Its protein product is CASSYPSGVAGAHEQFF.

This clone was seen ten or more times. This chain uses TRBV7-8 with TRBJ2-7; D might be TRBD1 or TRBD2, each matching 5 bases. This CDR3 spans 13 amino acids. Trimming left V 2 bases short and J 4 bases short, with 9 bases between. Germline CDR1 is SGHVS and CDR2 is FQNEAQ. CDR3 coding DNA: TGTGCCAGCAGCTTACGGGACGGATACGAGCAGTACTTC. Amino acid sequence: CASSLRDGYEQYF.

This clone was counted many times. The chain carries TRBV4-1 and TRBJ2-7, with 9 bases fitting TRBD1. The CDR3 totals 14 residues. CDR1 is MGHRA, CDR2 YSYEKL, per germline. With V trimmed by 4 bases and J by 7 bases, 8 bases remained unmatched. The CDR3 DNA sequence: TGCGCCAGCAGCCGGGACAGGGCCTCAAAGGAGCAGTACTTC. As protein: CASSRDRASKEQYF.

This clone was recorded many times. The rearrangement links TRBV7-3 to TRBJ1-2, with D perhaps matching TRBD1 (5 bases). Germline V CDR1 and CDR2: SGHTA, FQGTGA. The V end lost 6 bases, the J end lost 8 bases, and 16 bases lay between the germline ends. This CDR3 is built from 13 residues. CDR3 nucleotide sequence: TGTGCCAGCAGAAATACAACAAAGGGGGGCTACACCTTC. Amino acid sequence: CASRNTTKGGYTF.

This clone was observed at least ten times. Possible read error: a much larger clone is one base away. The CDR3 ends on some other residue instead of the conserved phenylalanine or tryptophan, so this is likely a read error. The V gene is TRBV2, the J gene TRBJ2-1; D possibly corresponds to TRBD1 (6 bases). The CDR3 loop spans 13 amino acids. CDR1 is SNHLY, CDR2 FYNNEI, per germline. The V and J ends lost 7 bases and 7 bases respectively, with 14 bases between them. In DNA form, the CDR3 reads TGTGCCAGCAACGTACCAGGGGCGAATGAGCAGTTCCTC. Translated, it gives CASNVPGANEQFL.

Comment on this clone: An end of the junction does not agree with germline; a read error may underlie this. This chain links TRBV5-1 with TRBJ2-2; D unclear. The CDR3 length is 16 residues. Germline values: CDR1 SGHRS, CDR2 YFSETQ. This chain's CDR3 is CANSLAPVSNTGELFF. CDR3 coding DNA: TGCGCCAACAGCTTGGCCCCGGTCTCGAACACCGGGGAGCTGTTTTTT.

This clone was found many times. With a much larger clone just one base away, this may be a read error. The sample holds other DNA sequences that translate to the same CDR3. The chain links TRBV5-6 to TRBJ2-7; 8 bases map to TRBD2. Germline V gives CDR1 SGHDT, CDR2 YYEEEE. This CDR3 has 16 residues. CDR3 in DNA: TGTGCCAGCAGCTTGCTCGGGAGGGGCGAGCCCTATGAGCAGTACTTC. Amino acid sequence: CASSLLGRGEPYEQYF.

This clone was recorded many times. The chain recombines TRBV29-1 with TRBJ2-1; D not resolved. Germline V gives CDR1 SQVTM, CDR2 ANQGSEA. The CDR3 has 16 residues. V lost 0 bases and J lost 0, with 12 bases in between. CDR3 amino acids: CSVEDPQRRSYNEQFF. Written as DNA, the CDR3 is TGCAGCGTTGAAGACCCCCAGCGTCGCTCCTACAATGAGCAGTTCTTC.

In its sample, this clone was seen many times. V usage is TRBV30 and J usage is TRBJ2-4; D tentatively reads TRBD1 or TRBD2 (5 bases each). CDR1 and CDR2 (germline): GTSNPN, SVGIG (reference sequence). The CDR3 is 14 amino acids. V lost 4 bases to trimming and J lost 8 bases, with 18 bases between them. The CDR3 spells CAWNPLGTRDIQYF. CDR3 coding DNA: TGTGCCTGGAATCCACTCGGGACGAGGGACATTCAGTACTTC.

The CDR3 spells CASRDRRTDTQYF. DNA for the CDR3: TGCGCCTCCCGCGACAGGCGCACAGATACGCAGTATTTT. V is TRBV5-1 and J is TRBJ2-3, with D perhaps TRBD1 (6 bases). Germline CDR1 and CDR2: SGHRS and YFSETQ. The CDR3 is 13 amino acids. The V end lost 10 bases, the J end lost 1 base, and 13 bases lay between the germline ends.

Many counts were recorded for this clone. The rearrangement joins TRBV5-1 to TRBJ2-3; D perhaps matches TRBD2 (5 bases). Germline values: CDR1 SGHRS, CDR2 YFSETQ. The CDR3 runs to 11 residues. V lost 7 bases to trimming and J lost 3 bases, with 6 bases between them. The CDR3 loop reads CASGSTDTQYF. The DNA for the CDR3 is TGCGCCAGCGGGAGTACAGATACGCAGTATTTT.

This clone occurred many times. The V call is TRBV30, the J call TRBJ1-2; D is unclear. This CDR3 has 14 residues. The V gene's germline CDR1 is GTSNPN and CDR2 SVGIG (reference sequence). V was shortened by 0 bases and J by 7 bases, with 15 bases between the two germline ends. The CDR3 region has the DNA TGTGCCTGGAGTGTAAGTTCTCCTAGAGGTGGCTACACCTTC. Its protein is CAWSVSSPRGGYTF.

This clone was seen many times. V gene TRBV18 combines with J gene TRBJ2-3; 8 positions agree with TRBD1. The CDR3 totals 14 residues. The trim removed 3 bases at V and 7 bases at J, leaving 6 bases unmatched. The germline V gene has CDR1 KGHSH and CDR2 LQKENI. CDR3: CASSPNRGEYTQYF. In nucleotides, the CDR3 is TGTGCCAGCTCACCGAACAGGGGGGAATATACGCAGTATTTT.

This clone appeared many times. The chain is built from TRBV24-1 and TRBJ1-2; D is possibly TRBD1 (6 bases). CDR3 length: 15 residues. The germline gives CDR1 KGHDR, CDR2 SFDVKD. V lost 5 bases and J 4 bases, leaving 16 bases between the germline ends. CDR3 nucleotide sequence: TGTGCCACCAGTGGCATAACAGGGTCCCTCTATGGCTACACCTTC. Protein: CATSGITGSLYGYTF.

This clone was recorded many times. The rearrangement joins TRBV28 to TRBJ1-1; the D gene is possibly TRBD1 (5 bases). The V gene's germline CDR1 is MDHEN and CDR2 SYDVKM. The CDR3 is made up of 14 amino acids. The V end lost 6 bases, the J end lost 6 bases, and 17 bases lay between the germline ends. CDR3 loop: CASSPVVAGAEAFF. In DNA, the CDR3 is TGTGCCAGCAGCCCAGTCGTGGCGGGGGCTGAAGCTTTCTTT.

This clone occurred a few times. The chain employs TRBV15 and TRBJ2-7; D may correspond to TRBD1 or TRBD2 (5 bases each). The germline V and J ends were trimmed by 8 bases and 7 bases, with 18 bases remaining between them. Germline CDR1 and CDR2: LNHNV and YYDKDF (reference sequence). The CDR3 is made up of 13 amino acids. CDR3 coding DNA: TGTGCCACCGGGGGTCAGGTACTAGGAGAGCAGTACTTC. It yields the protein CATGGQVLGEQYF.

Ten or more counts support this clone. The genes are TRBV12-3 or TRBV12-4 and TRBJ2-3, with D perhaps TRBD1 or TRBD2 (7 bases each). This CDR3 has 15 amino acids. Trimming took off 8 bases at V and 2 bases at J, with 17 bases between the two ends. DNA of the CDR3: TGTGCCAGCCGGGGGGCAGGGGGAAACACAGATACGCAGTATTTT. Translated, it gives CASRGAGGNTDTQYF.

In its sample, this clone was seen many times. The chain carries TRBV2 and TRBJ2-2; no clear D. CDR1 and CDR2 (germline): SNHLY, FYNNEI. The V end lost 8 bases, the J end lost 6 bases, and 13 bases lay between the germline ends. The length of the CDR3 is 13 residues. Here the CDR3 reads CASSVLGAGELFF. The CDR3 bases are TGTGCCAGCTCGGTTTTAGGAGCCGGGGAGCTGTTTTTT.

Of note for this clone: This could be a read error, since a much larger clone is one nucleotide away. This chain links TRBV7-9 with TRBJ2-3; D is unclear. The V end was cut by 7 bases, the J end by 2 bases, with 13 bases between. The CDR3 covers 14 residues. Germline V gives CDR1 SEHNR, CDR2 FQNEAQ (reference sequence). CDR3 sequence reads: CASNQTADTDTQYF. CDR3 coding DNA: TGTGCCAGCAACCAAACGGCAGACACAGATACGCAGTATTTT.

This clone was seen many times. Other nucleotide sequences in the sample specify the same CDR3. CDR3 sequence: CASSVLAARQETQYF. DNA of the CDR3: TGTGCCAGCAGCGTACTAGCGGCCCGCCAAGAGACCCAGTACTTC. V and J are TRBV7-3 and TRBJ2-5; 8 nucleotides align to TRBD2. V lost 5 bases and J lost 1; bases outside the gene matches: 6. Germline V CDR1 and CDR2: SGHTA, FQGTGA. The CDR3 is made up of 15 amino acids.

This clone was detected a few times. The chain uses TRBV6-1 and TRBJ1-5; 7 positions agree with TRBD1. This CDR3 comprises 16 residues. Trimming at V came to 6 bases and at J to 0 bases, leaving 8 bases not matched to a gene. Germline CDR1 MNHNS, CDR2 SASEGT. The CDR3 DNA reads TGTGCCAGCAGACAAGGGTGGGACAGTAGCAATCAGCCCCAGCATTTT. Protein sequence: CASRQGWDSSNQPQHF.

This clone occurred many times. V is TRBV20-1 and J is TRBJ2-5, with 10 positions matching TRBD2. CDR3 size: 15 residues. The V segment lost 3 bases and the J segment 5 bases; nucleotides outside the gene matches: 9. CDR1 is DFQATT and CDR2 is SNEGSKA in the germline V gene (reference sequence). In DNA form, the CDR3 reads TGCAGTGCTAGGCCCCTAGCGGGAGTCCGGGAGACCCAGTACTTC. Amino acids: CSARPLAGVRETQYF.

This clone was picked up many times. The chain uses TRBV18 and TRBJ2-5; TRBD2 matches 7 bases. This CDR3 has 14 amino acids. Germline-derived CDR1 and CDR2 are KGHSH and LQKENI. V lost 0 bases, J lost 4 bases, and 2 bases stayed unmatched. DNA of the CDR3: TGTGCCAGCTCACCACCGGGGAGGGGAGAGACCCAGTACTTC. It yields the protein CASSPPGRGETQYF.

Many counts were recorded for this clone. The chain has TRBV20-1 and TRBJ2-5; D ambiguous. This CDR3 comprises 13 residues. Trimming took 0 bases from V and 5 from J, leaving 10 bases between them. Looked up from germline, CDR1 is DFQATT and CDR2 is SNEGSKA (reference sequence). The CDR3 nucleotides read TGCAGTGCTAGAGAAGGAGCTCGGGAGACCCAGTACTTC. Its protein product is CSAREGARETQYF.

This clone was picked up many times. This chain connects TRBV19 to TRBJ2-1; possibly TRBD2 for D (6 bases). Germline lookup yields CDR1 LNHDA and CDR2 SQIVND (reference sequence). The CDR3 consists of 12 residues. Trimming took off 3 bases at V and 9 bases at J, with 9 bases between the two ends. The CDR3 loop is CASSIRGGEQFF. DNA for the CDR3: TGTGCCAGTAGTATTAGGGGAGGTGAGCAGTTCTTC.

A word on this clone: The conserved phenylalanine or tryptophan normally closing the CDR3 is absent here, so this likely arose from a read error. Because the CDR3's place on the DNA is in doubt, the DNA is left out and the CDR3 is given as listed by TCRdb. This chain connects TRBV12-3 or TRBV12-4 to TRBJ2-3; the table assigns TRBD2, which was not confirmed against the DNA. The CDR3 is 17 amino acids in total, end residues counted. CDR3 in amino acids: CASSLEREGSRTDTQSL.

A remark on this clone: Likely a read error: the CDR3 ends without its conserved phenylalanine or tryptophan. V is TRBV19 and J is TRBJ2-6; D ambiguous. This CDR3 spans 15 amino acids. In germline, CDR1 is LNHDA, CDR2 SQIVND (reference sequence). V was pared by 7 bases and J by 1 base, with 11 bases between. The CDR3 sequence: CASNPVNSGANVLTS. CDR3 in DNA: TGTGCCAGTAACCCCGTGAATTCTGGGGCCAACGTCCTGACTTCC.

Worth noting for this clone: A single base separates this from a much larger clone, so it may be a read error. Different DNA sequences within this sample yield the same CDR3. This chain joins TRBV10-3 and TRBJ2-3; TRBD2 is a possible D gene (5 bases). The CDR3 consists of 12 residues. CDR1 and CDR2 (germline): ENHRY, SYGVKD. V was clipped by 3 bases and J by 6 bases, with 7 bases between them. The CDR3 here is CAISDEGDTQYF. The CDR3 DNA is TGTGCCATCAGTGATGAGGGTGATACGCAGTATTTT.

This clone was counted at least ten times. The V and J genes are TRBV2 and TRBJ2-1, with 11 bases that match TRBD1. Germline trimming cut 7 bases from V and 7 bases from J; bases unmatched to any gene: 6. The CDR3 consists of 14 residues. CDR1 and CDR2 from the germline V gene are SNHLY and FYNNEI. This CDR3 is CASNLDRGQNEQFF. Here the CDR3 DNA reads TGTGCCAGCAACCTGGACAGGGGGCAGAATGAGCAGTTCTTC.